A selection of T cell receptor beta chains follows, all from one sample in a study of T cells in Graves' hyperthyroidism and ophthalmopathy. From the multiplex PCR reads, TCRdb called clonotypes with MiXCR, one entry per CDR3 protein. The sample carries some 580,000 distinct CDR3 sequences, around 15% recorded once. Input material: blood. The source of these receptors is a woman aged 40 to 49 with Graves' ophthalmopathy. The CDR3 runs from the conserved cysteine through the conserved F or W. Fields, in order: V gene, J gene, clone size, D gene, CDR3 protein, CDR3 DNA. D genes are given only for firm matches. Part of the rows lack a size; the others show once, few, many or a class for expanded clones.

TRBV15	TRBJ2-5	many	-	CATSRAPGPGAGETQYF	TGTGCCACCAGCAGAGCTCCGGGACCCGGGGCCGGCGAGACCCAGTACTTC
TRBV7-2	TRBJ2-7	many	TRBD1	CASSRTRTGVGGEQYF	TGTGCCAGCAGCAGAACAAGGACAGGGGTAGGGGGCGAGCAGTACTTC
TRBV11-2	TRBJ2-3	-	TRBD2	CASSLAVGGGLTDTQYF	TGTGCCAGCAGCTTAGCGGTGGGCGGGGGTCTCACAGATACGCAGTATTTT
TRBV7-3	TRBJ1-1	-	-	CASSLIFGQEAFF	TGTGCCAGCAGCTTAATATTTGGACAGGAAGCTTTCTTT
TRBV2	TRBJ2-7	many	TRBD2	CASSEGGGLAHYEQYF	TGTGCCAGCAGTGAAGGTGGTGGACTAGCGCACTACGAGCAGTACTTC
TRBV19	TRBJ2-3	few	-	CASSISDSSTDTQYF	TGTGCCAGTAGTATCTCGGACAGCAGCACAGATACGCAGTATTTT
TRBV7-2	TRBJ2-3	few	TRBD2	CASSPPSGSIDTQYF	TGTGCCAGCAGCCCGCCGAGCGGGAGCATTGATACGCAGTATTTT
TRBV11-2	TRBJ2-1	many	-	CASSRGYRDEQFF	TGTGCCAGCAGCAGGGGGTATAGGGATGAGCAGTTCTTC
TRBV6-1	TRBJ2-7	many	-	CASSLRSPSYEQYF	TGTGCCAGCAGTTTAAGGTCTCCGTCCTACGAGCAGTACTTC
TRBV20-1	TRBJ1-1	many	TRBD1	CSAVGYLPGGAPEEAFF	TGCAGTGCTGTGGGTTATTTGCCAGGGGGCGCGCCGGAAGAAGCTTTCTTT
TRBV5-6	TRBJ1-1	few	-	CASRNRDPAPEAFF	TGTGCCAGCAGGAACCGGGACCCGGCCCCTGAAGCTTTCTTT
TRBV13	TRBJ1-5	-	TRBD1	CASSKRTGGNQPQHF	TGTGCCAGCAGCAAACGAACAGGGGGCAATCAGCCCCAGCATTTT
TRBV6-1	TRBJ1-2	-	-	CASSDVGSSGRVNYGYTF	TGTGCCAGCAGTGATGTGGGGTCTTCGGGGAGAGTGAACTATGGCTACACCTTC
TRBV7-8	TRBJ1-2	-	TRBD1	CASSRSPGQGANYGYTF	TGTGCCAGCAGCCGGTCCCCGGGACAGGGGGCTAACTATGGCTACACCTTC
TRBV4-1	TRBJ2-7	few	-	CASSQEFGNVYEQYF	TGCGCCAGCAGCCAAGAATTCGGGAACGTTTACGAGCAGTACTTC
TRBV20-1	TRBJ2-7	many	-	CSARPIKLAYPYEQYF	TGCAGTGCCCGCCCAATCAAGCTAGCCTATCCCTACGAGCAGTACTTC
TRBV3-1	TRBJ1-1	many	-	CASSQTSPEVAFF	TGTGCCAGCAGCCAGACCTCCCCGGAGGTCGCTTTCTTT
TRBV5-1	TRBJ2-1	many	TRBD1	CASSPFGNIGQAHHEQFF	TGCGCCAGCAGCCCCTTTGGAAATATAGGACAGGCCCATCATGAGCAGTTCTTC
TRBV7-9	TRBJ1-1	-	-	CASSRDLGAFF	TGTGCCAGCAGTCGTGACCTGGGGGCTTTCTTT
TRBV2	TRBJ2-3	many	TRBD2	CASKIEAGVIGDTQYF	TGTGCCAGCAAGATAGAGGCGGGAGTAATTGGTGATACGCAGTATTTT
TRBV20-1	TRBJ2-3	many	TRBD2	CSARDRSGGVSDTQYF	TGCAGTGCTAGAGATCGAAGCGGGGGAGTATCAGATACGCAGTATTTT
TRBV7-2	TRBJ1-6	few	-	CASSLTTGNSPLHF	TGTGCCAGCAGCTTGACGACGGGGAATTCACCCCTCCACTTT
TRBV7-2	TRBJ2-7	many	-	CASSFRQSYEQYF	TGTGCCAGCAGCTTTCGCCAGAGCTACGAGCAGTACTTC
TRBV5-1	TRBJ2-5	-	-	CASRPGAAETQYF	TGCGCCAGCCGCCCTGGTGCGGCGGAGACCCAGTACTTC
TRBV28	TRBJ1-4	many	-	CASSLRETNEKLFF	TGTGCCAGCAGCCTCAGGGAAACTAATGAAAAACTGTTTTTT
TRBV11-1	TRBJ1-1	many	-	CASSYLAANTEAFF	TGTGCCAGCAGCTACCTTGCCGCGAACACTGAAGCTTTCTTT
TRBV6-1	TRBJ2-1	-	TRBD1	CASSRGTGNNEQFF	TGTGCCAGCAGCCGCGGGACAGGGAACAATGAGCAGTTCTTC
TRBV19	TRBJ1-4	-	-	CASSMGQGLEKLFF	TGTGCCAGTAGTATGGGTCAGGGCTTGGAAAAACTGTTTTTT
TRBV29-1	TRBJ2-5	-	-	CSLRVGRETQYF	TGCAGCTTGAGGGTTGGGCGAGAGACCCAGTACTTC
TRBV18	TRBJ1-1	-	-	CASRGSENTEAFF	TGTGCCAGCCGAGGGTCCGAGAACACTGAAGCTTTCTTT
TRBV5-1	TRBJ1-1	many	TRBD1	CASSPSFDRGHLNTEAFF	TGCGCCAGCAGCCCTTCCTTTGACAGGGGACACCTGAACACTGAAGCTTTCTTT
TRBV5-1	TRBJ2-1	-	-	CASSLEGRLGYNEQFF	TGCGCCAGCAGCTTGGAGGGCAGGTTGGGTTACAATGAGCAGTTCTTC
TRBV9	TRBJ2-1	few	TRBD2	CASSVEGSSGRSSYNEQFF	TGTGCCAGCAGCGTAGAGGGGTCTAGCGGGAGAAGTTCCTACAATGAGCAGTTCTTC
TRBV6-4	TRBJ1-5	-	-	CASSDSIPNQGPGQPQHF	TGTGCCAGCAGTGACTCTATCCCAAATCAGGGACCGGGTCAGCCCCAGCATTTT
TRBV9	TRBJ1-1	many	TRBD1	CASSVGTGWGTEAFF	TGTGCCAGCAGCGTAGGGACAGGTTGGGGCACTGAAGCTTTCTTT
TRBV11-2	TRBJ1-1	many	TRBD1	CASSFFRGPTEAFF	TGTGCCAGCAGCTTTTTCAGGGGGCCCACTGAAGCTTTCTTT
TRBV6-2/TRBV6-3	TRBJ1-2	-	-	CASSYTQPNYGYTF	TGTGCCAGCAGTTACACCCAGCCTAACTATGGCTACACCTTC
TRBV6-2/TRBV6-3	TRBJ2-7	-	-	CASRRDTGDEQYF	TGTGCCAGCAGACGGGACACTGGCGACGAGCAGTACTTC
TRBV20-1	TRBJ2-1	many	-	CSARVIAYNEQFF	TGCAGTGCTAGAGTTATAGCCTACAATGAGCAGTTCTTC
TRBV5-1	TRBJ2-2	few	TRBD2	CASSLRSGTSGSVGELFF	TGCGCCAGCAGCTTACGATCCGGGACTAGCGGGAGTGTGGGGGAGCTGTTTTTT
TRBV27	TRBJ2-3	many	-	CASSLSLATDTQYF	TGTGCCAGCAGTTTATCGTTGGCGACAGATACGCAGTATTTT
TRBV6-1	TRBJ1-5	few	-	CASRYNAGGVYQPQHF	TGTGCCAGCAGATACAACGCAGGAGGGGTCTATCAGCCCCAGCATTTT
TRBV12-5	TRBJ2-2	many	-	CASGHPGELFF	TGTGCCAGCGGTCACCCCGGGGAGCTGTTTTTT
TRBV5-1	TRBJ2-7	many	TRBD1	CASSYRTGERTYEQYF	TGCGCCAGCAGCTATCGGACAGGGGAAAGGACCTACGAGCAGTACTTC
TRBV5-6	TRBJ2-3	many	-	CASSLRGNMDTQYF	TGTGCCAGCAGCTTGAGAGGGAACATGGATACGCAGTATTTT
TRBV2	TRBJ2-2	many	-	CASSLSPTGELFF	TGTGCCAGCAGCCTTAGCCCTACCGGGGAGCTGTTTTTT
TRBV3-1	TRBJ1-6	many	-	CASSQVGWEGSPLHF	TGTGCCAGCAGCCAAGTAGGGTGGGAGGGTTCACCCCTCCACTTT
TRBV5-1	TRBJ2-1	many	-	CASSLGGFNEQFF	TGCGCCAGCAGCTTAGGAGGGTTCAATGAGCAGTTCTTC
TRBV7-3	TRBJ1-3	-	-	CASSLDTANGNTIYF	TGTGCCAGCAGCTTAGACACAGCCAATGGAAACACCATATATTTT
TRBV29-1	TRBJ2-5	-	-	CSITGTQETQYF	TGCAGTATTACAGGGACCCAAGAGACCCAGTACTTC